The rows below give T cell receptor beta chains drawn from one sample of a study of T cell changes during pregnancy in multiple sclerosis. Clones were sequenced by immunoSEQ multiplex PCR, and TCRdb holds only the in-frame ones, with some missing. The repertoire holds around 97,000 clones, 90% seen once, with over 0.6% in the top ten. The sample here was peripheral blood, taken in the second trimester of pregnancy. Receptors originate from a female donor in good health, enrolled as a control in a pregnancy study. Each CDR3 is given with its conserved first and last residue. D genes are given only for firm matches. Where a row states a size, it is once, few, many or the class of an expanded clone; other rows omit it.

abundance: NA; v_gene: TRBV6-4; d_gene: TRBD2; j_gene: TRBJ2-5; CDR3aa: CASRKWAGGPVYQETQYF; CDR3nt: TGTGCCAGCAGGAAGTGGGCGGGAGGGCCCGTGTACCAAGAGACCCAGTACTTC
abundance: NA; v_gene: TRBV9; d_gene: TRBD1; j_gene: TRBJ1-1; CDR3aa: CASSVVGTGVTEAFF; CDR3nt: TGTGCCAGCAGCGTAGTAGGGACAGGGGTCACTGAAGCTTTCTTT
abundance: NA; v_gene: TRBV7-9; d_gene: TRBD2; j_gene: TRBJ2-3; CDR3aa: CASSLATSGGTDTQYF; CDR3nt: TGTGCCAGCAGCTTAGCGACTAGCGGCGGCACAGATACGCAGTATTTT
abundance: NA; v_gene: TRBV4-3; d_gene: NA; j_gene: TRBJ2-1; CDR3aa: CASSQGGFGMNEQFF; CDR3nt: TGCGCCAGCAGCCAAGGGGGATTCGGGATGAATGAGCAGTTCTTC
abundance: NA; v_gene: TRBV12-5; d_gene: TRBD1; j_gene: TRBJ2-5; CDR3aa: CASAGGTGQETQYF; CDR3nt: TGTGCTAGTGCGGGCGGGACAGGCCAAGAGACCCAGTACTTC
abundance: NA; v_gene: TRBV6-5; d_gene: NA; j_gene: TRBJ1-5; CDR3aa: CASSGGGISNQPQHF; CDR3nt: TGTGCCAGCTCTGGGGGGGGGATTAGCAATCAGCCCCAGCATTTT
abundance: NA; v_gene: TRBV7-9; d_gene: NA; j_gene: TRBJ2-1; CDR3aa: CASSLSRSGTYNEQFF; CDR3nt: TGTGCCAGCAGCTTAAGTCGTTCGGGGACCTACAATGAGCAGTTCTTC
abundance: NA; v_gene: TRBV5-1; d_gene: NA; j_gene: TRBJ1-4; CDR3aa: CASSFDGASNEKLFF; CDR3nt: TGCGCCAGCAGCTTCGATGGGGCCTCAAATGAAAAACTGTTTTTT
abundance: NA; v_gene: TRBV27; d_gene: TRBD1; j_gene: TRBJ2-7; CDR3aa: CASRTTGGGQYF; CDR3nt: TGTGCCAGCAGGACGACAGGGGGCGGGCAGTACTTC
abundance: NA; v_gene: TRBV7-9; d_gene: NA; j_gene: TRBJ2-2; CDR3aa: CASSLGVLGSDTGELFF; CDR3nt: TGTGCCAGCAGCTTAGGGGTTCTGGGCTCGGACACCGGGGAGCTGTTTTTT
abundance: once; v_gene: TRBV27; d_gene: NA; j_gene: TRBJ2-3; CDR3aa: CASRERPGTDTQYF; CDR3nt: TGTGCCAGCAGAGAGCGCCCGGGGACAGATACGCAGTATTTT
abundance: NA; v_gene: TRBV5-1; d_gene: TRBD1; j_gene: TRBJ1-2; CDR3aa: CASSFQPGQNYGYTF; CDR3nt: TGCGCCAGCAGCTTCCAACCGGGACAGAACTATGGCTACACCTTC
abundance: NA; v_gene: TRBV4-3; d_gene: TRBD1; j_gene: TRBJ1-4; CDR3aa: CASSPGQGGTNEKLFF; CDR3nt: TGCGCCAGCAGCCCGGGACAGGGTGGCACTAATGAAAAACTGTTTTTT
abundance: NA; v_gene: TRBV18; d_gene: NA; j_gene: TRBJ2-7; CDR3aa: CASSPRSPGDPVYEQYF; CDR3nt: TGTGCCAGCTCACCCCGAAGTCCGGGGGATCCGGTCTACGAGCAGTACTTC
abundance: once; v_gene: TRBV5-4; d_gene: NA; j_gene: TRBJ2-6; CDR3aa: CASSLSQVSQSSGANVLTF; CDR3nt: TGTGCCAGCAGCTTGTCGCAGGTCTCTCAATCCTCTGGGGCCAACGTCCTGACTTTC
abundance: once; v_gene: TRBV11-2; d_gene: TRBD1; j_gene: TRBJ2-7; CDR3aa: CASSQTGGLYEQYF; CDR3nt: TGTGCCAGCAGCCAGACAGGGGGCCTCTACGAGCAGTACTTC
abundance: NA; v_gene: TRBV6-5; d_gene: TRBD2; j_gene: TRBJ2-2; CDR3aa: CASSTGGAIGELFF; CDR3nt: TGTGCCAGCAGTACCGGGGGGGCCATCGGGGAGCTGTTTTTT
abundance: NA; v_gene: TRBV30; d_gene: NA; j_gene: TRBJ2-2; CDR3aa: CAWSKHYMTGELFF; CDR3nt: TGTGCCTGGAGTAAGCACTACATGACCGGGGAGCTGTTTTTT
abundance: NA; v_gene: TRBV7-9; d_gene: NA; j_gene: TRBJ1-3; CDR3aa: CASSHSRGAGNTIYF; CDR3nt: TGTGCCAGCAGCCACTCCCGGGGGGCTGGAAACACCATATATTTT
abundance: NA; v_gene: TRBV4-2; d_gene: TRBD2; j_gene: TRBJ2-7; CDR3aa: CASSSTTSGGDEQYF; CDR3nt: TGTGCCAGCAGCTCGACGACTAGCGGGGGTGACGAGCAGTACTTC
abundance: NA; v_gene: TRBV2; d_gene: NA; j_gene: TRBJ1-5; CDR3aa: CASSDQGKSNQPQHF; CDR3nt: TGTGCCAGCAGTGACCAGGGGAAGAGCAATCAGCCCCAGCATTTT
abundance: once; v_gene: TRBV10-2; d_gene: NA; j_gene: TRBJ2-7; CDR3aa: CASSEDRPRVDEQYF; CDR3nt: TGCGCCAGCAGTGAGGACAGACCAAGGGTTGACGAGCAGTACTTC